These T cell receptor beta chains were read from a single sample in a study of identical twins. TCRdb recomputed calls from the 5' RACE reads with MiXCR, one row per CDR3 protein. The sample records about 700,000 distinct CDR3 sequences, approximately 6% being singletons. Sample: naive T cells sorted from blood. The receptor source for this set is a man younger than 35 in good health. CDR3s include the opening cysteine and the closing phenylalanine or tryptophan. D genes are given only for firm matches. Clone size appears in some rows only: once, few, many, or a class for an expanded clone.

abundance,d_gene,v_gene,len,j_gene,CDR3aa,CDR3nt
few,NA,TRBV6-1,16,TRBJ2-1,CASASPGGSSYNEQFF,TGTGCCAGCGCCTCCCCGGGTGGGAGCTCCTACAATGAGCAGTTCTTC
many,TRBD2,TRBV29-1,12,TRBJ2-7,CSGGTSGYEQYF,TGCAGCGGGGGGACTAGCGGCTACGAGCAGTACTTC
many,TRBD2,TRBV5-4,15,TRBJ2-1,CASSLAPGGRNEQFF,TGTGCCAGCAGCTTGGCCCCGGGAGGGCGCAATGAGCAGTTCTTC
few,NA,TRBV27,13,TRBJ1-5,CASRVRSNQPQHF,TGTGCCAGCAGGGTTCGAAGCAATCAGCCCCAGCATTTT
once,NA,TRBV12-3/TRBV12-4,12,TRBJ1-5,CAIRDGNQPQHF,TGTGCCATTCGGGATGGCAATCAGCCCCAGCATTTT
many,NA,TRBV10-3,17,TRBJ1-3,CAISRGHGSSSGNTIYF,TGTGCCATCAGTAGAGGACACGGATCGAGCTCTGGAAACACCATATATTTT
few,NA,TRBV10-3,15,TRBJ1-1,CAISKEGIGNTEAFF,TGTGCCATCAGCAAAGAGGGGATAGGGAACACTGAAGCTTTCTTT
many,NA,TRBV12-3/TRBV12-4,15,TRBJ1-5,CASSPHLGVDQPQHF,TGTGCCAGCAGCCCCCACCTGGGGGTTGATCAGCCCCAGCATTTT
NA,NA,TRBV24-1,14,TRBJ2-1,CATAGRGSMDEQFF,TGTGCCACCGCGGGCAGGGGCTCTATGGATGAGCAGTTCTTC
NA,NA,TRBV6-1,14,TRBJ1-4,CASRAPGLREKLFF,TGTGCCAGCAGAGCACCGGGCCTAAGGGAAAAACTGTTTTTT
NA,NA,TRBV5-4,13,TRBJ1-1,CASSSDSRTEAFF,TGTGCCAGCAGCTCCGACAGTCGGACTGAAGCTTTCTTT
few,TRBD2,TRBV10-3,14,TRBJ2-5,CAISATSGQETQYF,TGTGCCATCAGCGCGACTAGCGGACAAGAGACCCAGTACTTC
many,NA,TRBV29-1,10,TRBJ2-7,CSVWDPEQYF,TGCAGCGTTTGGGACCCCGAGCAGTACTTC
many,NA,TRBV4-1,16,TRBJ1-1,CASSSQGSRVNTEAFF,TGCGCCAGCAGCAGCCAGGGGTCCAGGGTTAACACTGAAGCTTTCTTT
NA,NA,TRBV25-1,15,TRBJ1-5,CASSDTAGSGQPQHF,TGTGCCAGCAGTGACACGGCAGGGAGCGGTCAGCCCCAGCATTTT
few,NA,TRBV7-6,15,TRBJ2-5,CASSPHVTDQETQYF,TGTGCCAGCAGCCCCCACGTGACCGATCAAGAGACCCAGTACTTC
few,NA,TRBV6-2/TRBV6-3,11,TRBJ2-1,CASREGQEQFF,TGTGCCAGCAGAGAGGGCCAGGAGCAGTTCTTC
NA,TRBD1,TRBV20-1,14,TRBJ1-1,CSARPTGMNTEAFF,TGCAGTGCTAGACCGACAGGGATGAACACTGAAGCTTTCTTT
NA,NA,TRBV7-8,16,TRBJ2-5,CASSLARLRRRKTQYF,TGTGCCAGCAGCTTAGCGAGGTTGAGACGGCGTAAGACCCAGTACTTC
many,NA,TRBV6-1,14,TRBJ1-5,CASSESKGYQPQHF,TGTGCCAGCAGTGAATCTAAGGGTTATCAGCCCCAGCATTTT
many,NA,TRBV7-9,10,TRBJ2-1,CASSFNEQFF,TGTGCCAGCAGCTTTAATGAGCAGTTCTTC
few,TRBD2,TRBV7-2,13,TRBJ2-7,CASSPGTRREQYF,TGTGCCAGCAGCCCCGGGACTAGGCGCGAGCAGTACTTC
NA,TRBD2,TRBV5-1,18,TRBJ2-1,CASSPPGSGRAQGDEQFF,TGCGCCAGCAGCCCCCCCGGGAGCGGGAGGGCCCAAGGCGATGAGCAGTTCTTC
few,NA,TRBV2,15,TRBJ2-7,CASSAQTRPLYEQYF,TGTGCCAGCAGTGCTCAGACGAGACCTCTCTACGAGCAGTACTTC
NA,NA,TRBV29-1,16,TRBJ2-1,CSVEDPGSSSYNEQFF,TGCAGCGTTGAAGATCCCGGCAGCTCCTCCTACAATGAGCAGTTCTTC
many,NA,TRBV12-3/TRBV12-4,12,TRBJ2-1,CASSPTSLGQFF,TGTGCCAGCAGTCCAACTAGTCTTGGGCAGTTCTTC
NA,NA,TRBV28,20,TRBJ1-3,CASTTAGGGLIGESGNTIYF,TGTGCCAGCACCACGGCTGGGGGCGGTCTCATCGGGGAATCGGGAAACACCATATATTTT
many,NA,TRBV10-3,13,TRBJ2-3,CAISEWSTDTQYF,TGTGCCATCAGTGAGTGGAGCACAGATACGCAGTATTTT
few,NA,TRBV10-3,13,TRBJ2-3,CAISESGLDTQYF,TGTGCCATCAGTGAGTCTGGTTTAGATACGCAGTATTTT
many,NA,TRBV20-1,14,TRBJ1-3,CSARGVGSGNTIYF,TGCAGTGCTAGAGGGGTAGGGTCTGGAAACACCATATATTTT
few,NA,TRBV5-5,13,TRBJ1-1,CASSRDVNTEAFF,TGTGCCAGCAGCCGGGACGTTAACACTGAAGCTTTCTTT
few,NA,TRBV5-6,15,TRBJ1-5,CASSRLTGMEQPQHF,TGTGCCAGCAGCCGATTAACAGGGATGGAGCAGCCCCAGCATTTT
NA,TRBD2,TRBV25-1,15,TRBJ2-2,CASSRAGVTTGELFF,TGTGCCAGCAGCCGGGCGGGAGTTACCACCGGGGAGCTGTTTTTT
many,NA,TRBV12-3/TRBV12-4,12,TRBJ1-1,CASSSTGTEAFF,TGTGCCAGCAGTTCTACCGGGACAGAAGCTTTCTTT
few,NA,TRBV10-3,16,TRBJ2-2,CAISESGLGNTGELFF,TGTGCCATCAGTGAATCGGGCCTCGGGAACACCGGGGAGCTGTTTTTT
many,TRBD1,TRBV5-1,14,TRBJ2-7,CASSLGTGPYEQYF,TGTGCCAGCAGTTTAGGGACAGGGCCCTACGAGCAGTACTTC
many,NA,TRBV10-3,14,TRBJ2-5,CAISERGSQETQYF,TGTGCCATCAGTGAAAGAGGGTCCCAAGAGACCCAGTACTTC
NA,NA,TRBV13,18,TRBJ2-5,CASSLYPGRISDQETQYF,TGTGCCAGCAGCCTCTACCCGGGCAGAATTAGCGATCAAGAGACCCAGTACTTC
few,NA,TRBV12-3/TRBV12-4,15,TRBJ2-1,CASSRPVVVGNEQFF,TGTGCCAGCTCCCGGCCGGTGGTAGTGGGCAATGAGCAGTTCTTC
many,TRBD1,TRBV15,15,TRBJ2-7,CATSKKRTGGYEQYF,TGTGCCACCAGCAAAAAGAGGACAGGGGGCTACGAGCAGTACTTC
many,NA,TRBV9,14,TRBJ2-7,CASSPRLGSREQYF,TGTGCCAGCAGCCCCCGGCTAGGGTCTAGAGAGCAGTACTTC
many,NA,TRBV10-3,13,TRBJ1-3,CAITPAPGNTIYF,TGTGCCATCACCCCGGCCCCTGGAAACACCATATATTTT
NA,TRBD2,TRBV11-1,20,TRBJ2-2,CASSATPGLAGYRDTGELFF,TGTGCCAGCAGCGCCACTCCGGGACTAGCGGGGTACCGGGACACCGGGGAGCTGTTTTTT
many,TRBD1,TRBV27,16,TRBJ2-7,CASSLSRSTGWDEQYF,TGTGCCAGCAGTTTATCCCGATCGACAGGGTGGGACGAGCAGTACTTC
many,NA,TRBV5-1,14,TRBJ2-1,CASGQTGIDNEQFF,TGCGCCAGCGGCCAAACTGGAATCGACAATGAGCAGTTCTTC
many,NA,TRBV20-1,14,TRBJ1-2,CSAPPRGDPYGYTF,TGCAGTGCCCCTCCCCGGGGGGATCCCTATGGCTACACCTTC
many,NA,TRBV27,15,TRBJ2-7,CASSLKDNYSYEQYF,TGTGCCAGCAGTTTAAAGGACAATTACTCCTACGAGCAGTACTTC
many,NA,TRBV9,19,TRBJ2-1,CASSVGHLWVAGTYNEQFF,TGTGCCAGCAGCGTAGGTCACCTATGGGTGGCGGGCACCTACAATGAGCAGTTCTTC
NA,NA,TRBV4-1,16,TRBJ1-2,CASSQDGSGGRHGYTF,TGCGCCAGCAGCCAAGATGGGAGCGGGGGGAGGCATGGCTACACCTTC
many,TRBD1,TRBV11-2,13,TRBJ1-1,CASSSLTGGIAFF,TGTGCCAGCAGCTCGTTAACAGGGGGTATTGCTTTCTTT
NA,TRBD2,TRBV5-6,18,TRBJ2-1,CASSFLSGVAGVGDEQFF,TGTGCCAGCAGCTTTCTTAGTGGGGTAGCGGGAGTAGGGGATGAGCAGTTCTTC